This is a list of T cell receptor beta chains from one sample in a study of multiple sclerosis patients with progressive multifocal leukoencephalopathy. Libraries were prepared by immunoSEQ multiplex PCR; TCRdb keeps only in-frame clonotypes and omits some of them. The sample carries around 27,000 clones, around 90% recorded once. Material: PBMCs, obtained from a patient treated with natalizumab. The source of these receptors is a human donor with multiple sclerosis. Both conserved end residues are part of each CDR3. Each record gives: clone size, V gene, D gene, J gene, CDR3 DNA, CDR3 protein. The D gene is left open where the match is weak. Clone size appears in some rows only: once, few, many, or a class for an expanded clone.

-	TRBV11-3	-	TRBJ2-5	TGTGCCAGCAGCTCCACCCGTTGGGGAAGCTTGGGGGAGACCCAGTACTTC	CASSSTRWGSLGETQYF
-	TRBV29-1	TRBD1	TRBJ1-6	TGCAGCGTAGCGACCGGACAGGTTAATTCACCCCTCCACTTT	CSVATGQVNSPLHF
-	TRBV7-3	TRBD1	TRBJ1-2	TGTGCCAGCAGCAGGACAGGGGGTTCGGACGATGGCTACACCTTC	CASSRTGGSDDGYTF
-	TRBV7-2	-	TRBJ1-6	TGTGCCAGCAGCTTAGGGAATTCACCCCTCCACTTT	CASSLGNSPLHF
-	TRBV6-6	-	TRBJ1-1	TGTGCCAGCAGCTCGGGACGGACCACTGAAGCTTTCTTT	CASSSGRTTEAFF
-	TRBV4-3	TRBD2	TRBJ2-1	TGCGCCAGCAGCCCCGGGACTAGCGGGGGGGCCTACAATGAGCAGTTCTTC	CASSPGTSGGAYNEQFF
-	TRBV19	TRBD1	TRBJ1-1	TGTGCCAGTACCTGGACAGGGGTTGGGGATACTGAAGCTTTCTTT	CASTWTGVGDTEAFF
-	TRBV7-2	-	TRBJ2-3	TGTGCCAGCAGTCGGGGCACACGAGATACGCAGTATTTT	CASSRGTRDTQYF
-	TRBV6-4	-	TRBJ2-2	TGTGCCAGCAGTGACGGAGGGGGTAATAACGGGGAGCTGTTTTTT	CASSDGGGNNGELFF
-	TRBV14	-	TRBJ2-2	TGTGCCAGCAGTAACACCGGGGAGCTGTTTTTT	CASSNTGELFF
-	TRBV25-1	TRBD1	TRBJ2-7	TGTGCCAGCAGTAGAGCCGGGACAGGGGGCGAGAACGAGCAGTACTTC	CASSRAGTGGENEQYF
-	TRBV5-8	TRBD1	TRBJ2-3	TGTGCCAGCAGCCCACTGACAGGGTACGATACGCAGTATTTT	CASSPLTGYDTQYF
-	TRBV6-5	-	TRBJ1-1	TGTGCCAGCAGCCAGGGGACTGAAGCTTTCTTT	CASSQGTEAFF
once	TRBV6-5	TRBD2	TRBJ2-1	TGTGCCAGCAGTTACTCGAACGGGGGGGCCTACAATGAGCAGTTCTTC	CASSYSNGGAYNEQFF
-	TRBV18	TRBD1	TRBJ2-7	TGTGCCAGCTCACCACGGGGACAGGGGGCGAGAGAGCAGTACTTC	CASSPRGQGAREQYF
-	TRBV6-5	-	TRBJ2-7	TGTGCCAGCACCCCAGGACAGAGGCCCTACGAGCAGTACTTC	CASTPGQRPYEQYF
few	TRBV6-5	-	TRBJ1-6	TGTGCCAGCAGTGGAGTCCTATCAGGGGCCTCACCCCTCCACTTT	CASSGVLSGASPLHF
-	TRBV29-1	TRBD1	TRBJ2-3	TGCAGCGTTGAAGTTGGACAGGGCTCAGATACGCAGTATTTT	CSVEVGQGSDTQYF
-	TRBV19	-	TRBJ1-2	TGTGCCAGTAGTATGGACGGCCCCTATGGCTACACCTTC	CASSMDGPYGYTF
-	TRBV27	-	TRBJ1-6	TGTGCCAGCAGTTCGGTTAGGAACAGTATCTCACCCCTCCACTTT	CASSSVRNSISPLHF
once	TRBV30	-	TRBJ2-4	TGTGCCTGGAGTGCAAGACGGGAAAACATTCAGTACTTC	CAWSARRENIQYF
few	TRBV4-3	-	TRBJ2-3	TGCGCCAGCAGCCAAGTGGACAACGGGCCAGCAGATACGCAGTATTTT	CASSQVDNGPADTQYF
-	TRBV11-2	TRBD2	TRBJ2-3	TGTGCCAGCAGCCCCCTGGGGGGGGGAGATACGCAGTATTTT	CASSPLGGGDTQYF
-	TRBV19	-	TRBJ1-2	TGTGCCAGTAGTTTCCAGAACTATGGCTACACCTTC	CASSFQNYGYTF
-	TRBV7-8	-	TRBJ1-5	TGTGCCAGCAGCCACGGGATTAGCAATCAGCCCCAGCATTTT	CASSHGISNQPQHF
-	TRBV7-3	-	TRBJ2-1	TGTGCCAGCAGCTTATCGGGCGGGGTAAGGGATGAGCAGTTCTTC	CASSLSGGVRDEQFF
-	TRBV15	-	TRBJ1-3	TGTGCCACCAGCACGGAGAGAAACACCATATATTTT	CATSTERNTIYF
-	TRBV13	-	TRBJ2-1	TGTGCCAGCAGCGAAACTGGGCCTTTTTCCAACCCTTACAATGAGCAGTTCTTC	CASSETGPFSNPYNEQFF
-	TRBV30	-	TRBJ1-6	TGTGCCGGCCAGGGACTCTCGACGTTTGGGGGCTATAATTCACCCCTCCACTTT	CAGQGLSTFGGYNSPLHF
-	TRBV9	TRBD1	TRBJ1-1	TGTGCCAGCAGCGACAGGGGGAACACTGAAGCTTTCTTT	CASSDRGNTEAFF
-	TRBV7-8	TRBD1	TRBJ1-4	TGTGCCAGCAGCGCCCGGACAGGCAGCCCTGAAAAACTGTTTTTT	CASSARTGSPEKLFF
few	TRBV4-1	TRBD1	TRBJ1-1	TGCGCCAGCAGCCAAGAGGGACAGCACACTGAAGCTTTCTTT	CASSQEGQHTEAFF
-	TRBV6-5	-	TRBJ2-2	TGTGCCAGCACCCGGGACCTTACGAACACCGGGGAGCTGTTTTTT	CASTRDLTNTGELFF
-	TRBV10-2	TRBD2	TRBJ2-1	TGCGCCAGCAGTAAAACTAGCGGGGGATACAATGAGCAGTTCTTC	CASSKTSGGYNEQFF
-	TRBV9	-	TRBJ1-1	TGTGCCAGCAGCCCGGGGGACACTGAAGCTTTCTTT	CASSPGDTEAFF
-	TRBV4-1	-	TRBJ1-6	TGCGCCAGCAGCCAAGTGGAGGGGAAGAATTCACCCCTCCACTTT	CASSQVEGKNSPLHF
-	TRBV10-2	-	TRBJ1-5	TGCGCCAGCAGTGATCGAACCCTCAATCAGCCCCAGCATTTT	CASSDRTLNQPQHF
-	TRBV30	-	TRBJ1-3	TGTGCCTGGAGTTGGGGATATGGAAACACCATATATTTT	CAWSWGYGNTIYF
-	TRBV19	-	TRBJ1-2	TGTGCCAGTAGTATAGATGTACGTGGCTACACCTTC	CASSIDVRGYTF
-	TRBV19	-	TRBJ2-7	TGTGCCAGTAGTCAGAGGGGGGACTACGAGCAGTACTTC	CASSQRGDYEQYF
-	TRBV7-2	TRBD1	TRBJ2-7	TGTGCCAGCAGCATTACGGACAGGGTGGGCGAGCAGTACTTC	CASSITDRVGEQYF
-	TRBV19	TRBD1	TRBJ1-1	TGTGCCAGTAGTATTGAGGGGGCGAACACTGAAGCTTTCTTT	CASSIEGANTEAFF
-	TRBV30	-	TRBJ1-2	TGTGCCTGGAGTGCCGTGAACCGACCTACTTATGGCTACACCTTC	CAWSAVNRPTYGYTF
-	TRBV11-3	-	TRBJ2-3	TGTGCCAGCAGCTCGGGACACTACACAGATACGCAGTATTTT	CASSSGHYTDTQYF
-	TRBV6-6	-	TRBJ2-1	TGTGCCAGCAGACCGGGGCGGGACAGAGCCGACAATGAGCAGTTCTTC	CASRPGRDRADNEQFF
-	TRBV4-3	TRBD1	TRBJ1-1	TGCGCCAGCAGCCGGGACAGGGCGATGGGCACTGAAGCTTTCTTT	CASSRDRAMGTEAFF
-	TRBV18	TRBD1	TRBJ1-1	TGTGCCAGCTCACCGACGACAGGGAGTGTTAAGAACACTGAAGCTTTCTTT	CASSPTTGSVKNTEAFF
-	TRBV6-1	-	TRBJ2-3	TGTGCCAGCAGTAACACAGATACGCAGTATTTT	CASSNTDTQYF
-	TRBV9	TRBD2	TRBJ2-7	TGTGCCAGCAGCCCCCTTGGGACTAGCGGATACGAGCAGTACTTC	CASSPLGTSGYEQYF
-	TRBV27	-	TRBJ2-6	TGTGCCAGCAGTTTATCGGGGGTCGTCCTGACTTTC	CASSLSGVVLTF
-	TRBV25-1	TRBD1	TRBJ1-3	TGTGCCAGCAGTGACCCGGGACAGGGGTGGAACACCATATATTTT	CASSDPGQGWNTIYF
-	TRBV11-2	-	TRBJ1-1	TGTGCCAGCAGCTCAACTGTCAACACTGAAGCTTTCTTT	CASSSTVNTEAFF
-	TRBV10-3	-	TRBJ2-5	TGTGCCATGAGGAGGGGGGCAGGGTCGGAAGGAGAGACCCAGTACTTC	CAMRRGAGSEGETQYF
-	TRBV14	-	TRBJ1-5	TGTGCCAGCAGCCAGGGTCCGACAAAGGCACACAATCAGCCCCAGCATTTT	CASSQGPTKAHNQPQHF
-	TRBV7-8	TRBD1	TRBJ2-3	TGTGCCAGCAGCTTCCGCCCGGGGACAGGGGGCGGAGATACGCAGTATTTT	CASSFRPGTGGGDTQYF
-	TRBV5-1	-	TRBJ2-7	TGCGCCAGCACCTCGGCCGAGGGTCCGGGCGAGCAGTACTTC	CASTSAEGPGEQYF
-	TRBV7-2	TRBD1	TRBJ1-1	TGTGCCAGCACCAGGGACAGGGGATTTTCGGGAGAAGCTTTCTTT	CASTRDRGFSGEAFF
-	TRBV5-4	-	TRBJ2-2	TGTGCCAGCAGCTTGGGCGGGCTGGGGAACACCGGGGAGCTGTTTTTT	CASSLGGLGNTGELFF
-	TRBV6-4	-	TRBJ1-4	TGTGCCAGCAGTCTTCCTAATGAAAAACTGTTTTTT	CASSLPNEKLFF